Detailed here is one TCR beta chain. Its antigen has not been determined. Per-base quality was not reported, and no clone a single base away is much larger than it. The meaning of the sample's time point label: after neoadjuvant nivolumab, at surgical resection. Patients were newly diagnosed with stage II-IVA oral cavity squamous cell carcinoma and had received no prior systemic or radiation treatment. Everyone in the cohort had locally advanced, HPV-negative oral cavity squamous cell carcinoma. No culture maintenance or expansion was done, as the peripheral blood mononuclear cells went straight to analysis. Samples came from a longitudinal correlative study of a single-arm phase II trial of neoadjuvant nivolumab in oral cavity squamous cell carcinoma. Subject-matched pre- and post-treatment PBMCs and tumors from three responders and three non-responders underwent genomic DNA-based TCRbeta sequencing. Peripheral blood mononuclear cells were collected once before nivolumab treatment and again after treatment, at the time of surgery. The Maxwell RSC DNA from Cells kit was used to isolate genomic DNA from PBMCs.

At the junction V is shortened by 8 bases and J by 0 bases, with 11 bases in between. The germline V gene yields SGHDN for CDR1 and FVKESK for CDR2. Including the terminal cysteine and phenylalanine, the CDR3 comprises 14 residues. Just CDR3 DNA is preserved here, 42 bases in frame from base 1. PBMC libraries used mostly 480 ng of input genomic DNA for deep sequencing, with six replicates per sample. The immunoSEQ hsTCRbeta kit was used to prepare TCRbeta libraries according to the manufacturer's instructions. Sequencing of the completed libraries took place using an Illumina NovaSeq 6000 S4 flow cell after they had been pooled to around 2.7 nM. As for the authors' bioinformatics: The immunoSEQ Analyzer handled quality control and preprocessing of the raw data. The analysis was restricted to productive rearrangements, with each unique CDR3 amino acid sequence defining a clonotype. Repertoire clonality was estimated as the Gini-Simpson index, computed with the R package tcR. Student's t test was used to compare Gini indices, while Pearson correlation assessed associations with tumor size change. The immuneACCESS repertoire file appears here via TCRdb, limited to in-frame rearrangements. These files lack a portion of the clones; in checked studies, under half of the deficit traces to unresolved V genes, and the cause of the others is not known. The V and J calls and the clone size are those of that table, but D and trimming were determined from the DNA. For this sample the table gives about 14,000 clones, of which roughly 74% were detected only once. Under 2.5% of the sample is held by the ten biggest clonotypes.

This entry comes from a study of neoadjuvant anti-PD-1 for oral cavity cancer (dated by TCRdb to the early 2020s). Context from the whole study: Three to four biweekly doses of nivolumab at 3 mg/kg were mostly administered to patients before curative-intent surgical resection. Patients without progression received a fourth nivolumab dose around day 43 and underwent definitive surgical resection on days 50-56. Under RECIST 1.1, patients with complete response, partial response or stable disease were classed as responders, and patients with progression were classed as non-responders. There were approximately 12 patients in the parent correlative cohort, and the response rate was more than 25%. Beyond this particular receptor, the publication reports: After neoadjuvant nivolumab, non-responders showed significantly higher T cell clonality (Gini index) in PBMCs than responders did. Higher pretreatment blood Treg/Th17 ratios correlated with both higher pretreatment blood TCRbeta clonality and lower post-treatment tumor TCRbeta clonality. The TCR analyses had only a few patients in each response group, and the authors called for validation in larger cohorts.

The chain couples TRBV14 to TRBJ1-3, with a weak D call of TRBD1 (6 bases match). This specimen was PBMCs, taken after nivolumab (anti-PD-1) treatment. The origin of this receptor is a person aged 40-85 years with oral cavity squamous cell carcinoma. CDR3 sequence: CASRRGASGNTIYF. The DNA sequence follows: TGTGCCAGCCGGAGGGGGGCCTCTGGAAACACCATATATTTT. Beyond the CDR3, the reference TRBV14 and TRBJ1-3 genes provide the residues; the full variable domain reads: EAGVTQFPSHSVIEKGQTVTLRCDPISGHDNLYWYRRVMGKEIKFLLHFVKESKQDESGMPNNRFLAERTGGTYSTLKVQPAELEDSGVYFCASRRGASGNTIYFGEGSWLTVV.